The clone carrying this T cell receptor beta chain was seen a handful of times. The germline V gene encodes CDR1 MNHEY and CDR2 SVGAGI. Trimming removed 6 bases at V and 5 bases at J, with 9 bases between. The CDR3 sequence is 12 residues long. The repertoire was sequenced with immunoSEQ multiplex PCR; TCRdb's copy has only in-frame clones and lacks some. The data contain about 200,000 clones, roughly 84% of them seen just once; the ten biggest clones take up under 15%. The source of the sample is a study of blood T cell repertoires in COVID-19. Study summary: Acute and convalescent COVID-19 samples came from the United States, Italy and Spain.

Sample: peripheral blood. The TCR originated in a human donor in a cohort sampled during active COVID-19. This chain joins TRBV6-5 and TRBJ2-3, with no clear D. The CDR3 bases are TGTGCCAGCAGCGGGTCTATAGATACGCAGTATTTT. Its protein is CASSGSIDTQYF.